The clone carrying this TCR beta chain was picked up a small number of times. The data belong to a study of early T cells in non-severe SARS-CoV-2 infection. Each CDR3 protein gets one entry after TCRdb re-called the 5' RACE reads with MiXCR. The table records 55,000 to 75,000 distinct CDR3 sequences, under 10% of them present only once. Per germline, CDR1 MGHRA and CDR2 YSYEKL. The V segment lost 0 bases and the J segment 3 bases; nucleotides outside the gene matches: 8. This CDR3 has 16 residues. Sequencing used whole blood. V gene TRBV4-1 combines with J gene TRBJ2-7; TRBD2 matches at 7 bases. This clonotype was obtained from an adult who was a healthcare worker with PCR-confirmed SARS-CoV-2 infection or an uninfected control (not recorded which). The CDR3 is CASSQEATSSYYEQYF. CDR3 DNA: TGCGCCAGCAGCCAAGAGGCGACTAGCTCGTACTACGAGCAGTACTTC.